This T cell receptor beta chain was identified in a study of control samples from healthy donors and cancer patients. This table comes from immunoSEQ multiplex PCR, and its TCRdb copy is limited to in-frame clones, with some not included. Of about 180,000 clones detected, just over 90% appear once; the ten largest clones hold 1.2% to 1.5%. The specimen was blood. The receptor comes from a man younger than 45 in good health.

The CDR3, as DNA: TGTGCCAGCTCACCTGAGACAGGGCCTAATGAAAAACTGTTTTTT. This translates into CASSPETGPNEKLFF. J is TRBJ1-4 and V is TRBV18, with 7 bases lining up with TRBD1. The V and J ends lost 3 bases and 3 bases, in that order; junction bases with no gene match: 4. The CDR3 is 15 residues long. Germline V lookup: CDR1 KGHSH, CDR2 LQKENI.